A single sample gave rise to the 7 T cell receptor beta chains below, sequenced in a study of T-cell memory formation after mild COVID-19. A single record per CDR3 protein comes from TCRdb applying MiXCR to the 5' RACE reads. The repertoire holds around 320,000 distinct CDR3 sequences, with about 13% as singletons. The specimen was PBMCs or a T cell subset sorted from them (not recorded which). These receptor sequences come from a man between 18 and 35 years old who had mild COVID-19 (a few samples of this study predate the infection). Cell type and time point are not known.

The genes are TRBV19 and TRBJ2-2; perhaps TRBD1 as D (6 bases). The CDR3 contains 13 residues. Trimming left V 3 bases short and J 7 bases short, with 9 bases between. CDR1 is LNHDA and CDR2 is SQIVND in the germline V gene (reference sequence). The chain's CDR3 is CASSIDRSGELFF. The CDR3 DNA follows: TGTGCCAGTAGTATCGACAGGAGCGGGGAGCTGTTTTTT.

The chain joins TRBV7-3 to TRBJ1-6; no firm D call. Germline V gene sequence: CDR1 SGHTA, CDR2 FQGTGA. This CDR3 is 18 amino acids long. The V end was cut by 2 bases, the J end by 4 bases, with 18 bases between. CDR3 region: CASSLPRPGNSYNSPLHF. DNA for the CDR3: TGTGCCAGCAGCTTACCACGGCCCGGGAATTCATATAATTCACCCCTCCACTTT.

This clonotype came up a few times. V and J are TRBV9 and TRBJ1-5; weak D call: TRBD1 (6 bases). This CDR3 has 15 residues. V lost 0 bases to trimming and J lost 7 bases, with 14 bases between them. CDR1 and CDR2 from the germline V gene are SGDLS and YYNGEE. CDR3 amino acids: CASSVGGAEGQPQHF. In DNA, the CDR3 is TGTGCCAGCAGCGTAGGGGGGGCAGAAGGACAGCCCCAGCATTTT.

The J gene is TRBJ2-1, the V gene TRBV5-1; D may correspond to TRBD1 or TRBD2 (5 bases each). The V and J ends lost 1 base and 0 bases respectively, with 11 bases between them. Germline V gene sequence: CDR1 SGHRS, CDR2 YFSETQ. This CDR3 spans 16 amino acids. The DNA for the CDR3 is TGCGCCAGCAGCTTGTTCTCAGGGAGCTCCTACAATGAGCAGTTCTTC. The encoded protein is CASSLFSGSSYNEQFF.

There are a few counts of this clonotype. This chain uses TRBV4-1 with TRBJ1-5; 8 bases are shared with TRBD1. The junction had 8 bases not matched to a gene; V was cut back by 0 bases and J by 7 bases. The V gene's germline CDR1 is MGHRA and CDR2 YSYEKL. The CDR3 length is 16 residues. The CDR3 DNA reads as TGCGCCAGCAGCCAAGATGGGCAGGGGGCTGGGCAGCCCCAGCATTTT. Translating gives CASSQDGQGAGQPQHF.

This clonotype was observed a handful of times. The V and J genes are TRBV4-3 and TRBJ2-1; TRBD2 agrees at 7 bases. This CDR3 has 16 amino acids. Per the germline V gene, CDR1 is LGHNA and CDR2 is YSLEER. Germline trimming cut 4 bases from V and 4 bases from J; bases unmatched to any gene: 10. The CDR3 sequence is CASSREGWSQYNEQFF. DNA for the CDR3: TGCGCCAGCAGCCGGGAGGGATGGTCACAATACAATGAGCAGTTCTTC.

This clonotype was observed many times. The chain joins TRBV20-1 to TRBJ2-7, with a weak D call TRBD1 (6 bases). Trimming removed 3 bases from V and 3 bases from J, with 12 bases in between. This CDR3 comprises 13 residues. The germline gives CDR1 DFQATT, CDR2 SNEGSKA (reference sequence). CDR3 sequence (DNA): TGCAGTGCTAGCAATTTCAGGGGCTACGAGCAGTACTTC. Its translation: CSASNFRGYEQYF.